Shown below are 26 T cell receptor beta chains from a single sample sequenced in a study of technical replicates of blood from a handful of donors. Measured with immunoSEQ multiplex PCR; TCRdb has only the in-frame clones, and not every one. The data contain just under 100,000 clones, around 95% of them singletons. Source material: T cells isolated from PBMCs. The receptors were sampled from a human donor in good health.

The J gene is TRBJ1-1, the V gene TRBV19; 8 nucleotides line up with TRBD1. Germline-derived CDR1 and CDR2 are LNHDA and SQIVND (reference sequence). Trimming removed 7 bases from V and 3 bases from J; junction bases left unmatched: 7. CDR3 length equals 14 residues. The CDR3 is CASNQGAYDTEAFF. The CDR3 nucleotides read TGTGCCAGTAATCAGGGGGCGTATGACACTGAAGCTTTCTTT.

For the CDR3, the DNA is TGTGCCAGCAGTTTATCAACTAGCGGGAGGGCCCCCTACAATGAGCAGTTCTTC. Encoded protein: CASSLSTSGRAPYNEQFF. This chain joins TRBV27 and TRBJ2-1, with 13 bases fitting TRBD2. V lost 0 bases, J lost 2 bases, and 4 bases stayed unmatched. CDR1 and CDR2 from the germline V gene are MNHEY and SMNVEV (reference sequence). The CDR3 length is 18 residues.

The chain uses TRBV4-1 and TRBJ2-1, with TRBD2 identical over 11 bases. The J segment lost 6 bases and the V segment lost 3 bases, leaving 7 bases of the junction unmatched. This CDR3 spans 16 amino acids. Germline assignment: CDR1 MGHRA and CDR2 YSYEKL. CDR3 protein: CASSQALAGAPNEQFF. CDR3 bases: TGCGCCAGCAGCCAGGCACTAGCGGGAGCGCCCAATGAGCAGTTCTTC.

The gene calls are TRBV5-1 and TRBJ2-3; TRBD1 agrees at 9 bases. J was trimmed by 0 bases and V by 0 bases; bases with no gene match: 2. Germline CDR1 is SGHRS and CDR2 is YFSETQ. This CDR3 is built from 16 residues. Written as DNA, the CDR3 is TGCGCCAGCAGCTTGGCGGGACAGGGTAGCACAGATACGCAGTATTTT. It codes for CASSLAGQGSTDTQYF.

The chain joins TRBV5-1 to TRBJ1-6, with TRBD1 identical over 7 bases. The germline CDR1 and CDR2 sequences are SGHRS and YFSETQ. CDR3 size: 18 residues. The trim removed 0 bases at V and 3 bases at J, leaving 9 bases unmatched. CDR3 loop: CASSLAKETGRYNSPLHF. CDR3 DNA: TGCGCCAGCAGCTTGGCGAAAGAGACAGGGCGCTATAATTCACCCCTCCACTTT.

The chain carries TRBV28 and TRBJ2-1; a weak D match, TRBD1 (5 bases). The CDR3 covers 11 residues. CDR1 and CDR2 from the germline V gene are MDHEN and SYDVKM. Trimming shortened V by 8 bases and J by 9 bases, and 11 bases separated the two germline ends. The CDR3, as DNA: TGTGCCAGCTCTGACAGAGTTGAGCAGTTCTTC. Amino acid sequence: CASSDRVEQFF. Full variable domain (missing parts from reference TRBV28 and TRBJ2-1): DVKVTQSSRYLVKRTGEKVFLECVQDMDHENMFWYRQDPGLGLRLIYFSYDVKMKEKGDIPEGYSVSREKKERFSLILESASTNQTSMYLCASSDRVEQFFGPGTRLTVL.

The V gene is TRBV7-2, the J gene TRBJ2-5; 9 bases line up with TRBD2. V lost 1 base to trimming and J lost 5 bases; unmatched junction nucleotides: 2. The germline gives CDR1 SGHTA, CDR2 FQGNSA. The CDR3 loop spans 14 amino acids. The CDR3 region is CASSLVAGGETQYF. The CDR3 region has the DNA TGTGCCAGCAGCTTAGTTGCGGGAGGGGAGACCCAGTACTTC.

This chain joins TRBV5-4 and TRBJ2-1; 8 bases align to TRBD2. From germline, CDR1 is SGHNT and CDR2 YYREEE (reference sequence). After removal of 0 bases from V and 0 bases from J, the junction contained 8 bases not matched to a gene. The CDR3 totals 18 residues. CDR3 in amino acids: CASSLGTSGTSSYNEQFF. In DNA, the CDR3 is TGTGCCAGCAGCTTGGGAACTAGCGGTACGAGCTCCTACAATGAGCAGTTCTTC. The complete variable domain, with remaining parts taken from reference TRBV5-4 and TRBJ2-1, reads ETGVTQSPTHLIKTRGQQVTLRCSSQSGHNTVSWYQQALGQGPQFIFQYYREEENGRGNFPPRFSGLQFPNYSSELNVNALELDDSALYLCASSLGTSGTSSYNEQFFGPGTRLTVL.

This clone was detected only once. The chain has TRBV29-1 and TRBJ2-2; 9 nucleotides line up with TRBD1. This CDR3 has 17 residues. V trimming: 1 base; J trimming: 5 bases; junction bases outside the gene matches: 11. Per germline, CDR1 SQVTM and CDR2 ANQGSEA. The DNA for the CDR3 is TGCAGCGTTGAAGGTCGAGGCGGGACAGGGTATACCGGGGAGCTGTTTTTT. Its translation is CSVEGRGGTGYTGELFF.

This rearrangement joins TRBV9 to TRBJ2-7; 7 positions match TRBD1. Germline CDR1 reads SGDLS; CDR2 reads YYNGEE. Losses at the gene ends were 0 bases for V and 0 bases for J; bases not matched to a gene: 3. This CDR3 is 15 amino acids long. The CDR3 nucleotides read TGTGCCAGCAGCGTAGGACAGGGCATCTCCTACGAGCAGTACTTC. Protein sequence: CASSVGQGISYEQYF.

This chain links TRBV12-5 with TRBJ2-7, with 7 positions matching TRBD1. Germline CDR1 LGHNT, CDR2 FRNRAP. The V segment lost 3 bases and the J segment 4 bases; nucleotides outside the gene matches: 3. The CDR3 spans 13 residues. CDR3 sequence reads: CASGFDREYEQYF. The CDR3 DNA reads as TGTGCTAGTGGTTTTGACAGGGAATACGAGCAGTACTTC.

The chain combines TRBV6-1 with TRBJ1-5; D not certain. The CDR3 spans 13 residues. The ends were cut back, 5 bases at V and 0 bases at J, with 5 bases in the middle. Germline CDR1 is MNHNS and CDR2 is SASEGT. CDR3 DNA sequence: TGTGCCAGCAGTATAGTTAGCAATCAGCCCCAGCATTTT. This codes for CASSIVSNQPQHF.

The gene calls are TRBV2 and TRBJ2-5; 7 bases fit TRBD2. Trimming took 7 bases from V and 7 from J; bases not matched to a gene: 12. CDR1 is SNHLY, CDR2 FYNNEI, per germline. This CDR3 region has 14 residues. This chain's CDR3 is CASNPEGSSGTQYF. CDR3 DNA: TGTGCCAGCAATCCTGAGGGTTCTAGCGGGACCCAGTACTTC.

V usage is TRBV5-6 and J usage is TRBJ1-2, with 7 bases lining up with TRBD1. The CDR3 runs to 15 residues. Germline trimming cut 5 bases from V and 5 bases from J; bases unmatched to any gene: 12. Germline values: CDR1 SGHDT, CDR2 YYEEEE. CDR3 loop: CASRDDGTDIYGYTF. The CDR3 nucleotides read TGTGCCAGCAGGGATGACGGGACAGATATATATGGCTACACCTTC.

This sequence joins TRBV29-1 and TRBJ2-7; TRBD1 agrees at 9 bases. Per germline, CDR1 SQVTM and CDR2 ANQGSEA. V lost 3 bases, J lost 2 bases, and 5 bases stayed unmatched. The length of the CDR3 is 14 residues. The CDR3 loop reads CSVERTGVPYEQYF. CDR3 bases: TGCAGCGTTGAGAGGACAGGGGTCCCCTACGAGCAGTACTTC.

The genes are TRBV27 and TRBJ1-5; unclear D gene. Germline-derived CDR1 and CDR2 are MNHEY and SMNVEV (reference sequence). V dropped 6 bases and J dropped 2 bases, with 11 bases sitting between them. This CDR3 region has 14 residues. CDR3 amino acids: CASRVFGGNQPQHF. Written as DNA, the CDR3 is TGTGCCAGCAGAGTATTCGGGGGCAATCAGCCCCAGCATTTT.

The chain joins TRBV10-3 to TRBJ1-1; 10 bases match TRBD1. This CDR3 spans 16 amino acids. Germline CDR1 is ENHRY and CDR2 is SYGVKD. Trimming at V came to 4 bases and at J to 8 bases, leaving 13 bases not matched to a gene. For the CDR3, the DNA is TGTGCCATCAGTGCACCTAAGGGACAGGGGACCCTAGAAGCTTTCTTT. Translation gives CAISAPKGQGTLEAFF.

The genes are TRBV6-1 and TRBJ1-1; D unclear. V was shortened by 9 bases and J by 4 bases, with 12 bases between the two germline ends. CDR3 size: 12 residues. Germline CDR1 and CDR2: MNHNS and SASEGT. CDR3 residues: CASGRGITEAFF. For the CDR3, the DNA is TGTGCCAGTGGCCGAGGGATCACTGAAGCTTTCTTT.

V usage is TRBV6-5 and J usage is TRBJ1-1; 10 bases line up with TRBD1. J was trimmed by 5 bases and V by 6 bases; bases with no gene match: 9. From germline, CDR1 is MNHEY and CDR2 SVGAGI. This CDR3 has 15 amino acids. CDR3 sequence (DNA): TGTGCCAGCAGACCCAAGACAGGGGGCCTTACTGAAGCTTTCTTT. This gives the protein CASRPKTGGLTEAFF.

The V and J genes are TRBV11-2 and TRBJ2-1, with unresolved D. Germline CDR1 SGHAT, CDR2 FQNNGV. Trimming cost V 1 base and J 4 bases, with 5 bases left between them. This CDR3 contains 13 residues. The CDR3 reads CASSLVSYNEQFF. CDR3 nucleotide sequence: TGTGCCAGCAGCTTAGTCTCGTACAATGAGCAGTTCTTC.

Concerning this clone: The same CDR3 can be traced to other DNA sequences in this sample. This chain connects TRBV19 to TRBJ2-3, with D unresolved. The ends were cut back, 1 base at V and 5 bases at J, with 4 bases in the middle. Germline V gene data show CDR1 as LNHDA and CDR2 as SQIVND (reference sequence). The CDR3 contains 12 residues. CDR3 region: CASSIGGDTQYF. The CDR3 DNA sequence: TGTGCCAGTAGTATAGGAGGAGATACGCAGTATTTT.

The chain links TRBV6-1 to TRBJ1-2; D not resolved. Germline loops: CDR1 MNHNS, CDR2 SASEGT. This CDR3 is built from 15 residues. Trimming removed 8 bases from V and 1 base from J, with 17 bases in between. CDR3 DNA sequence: TGTGCCAGCCTTGTGGGCCGTCCGCATAACTATGGCTACACCTTC. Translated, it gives CASLVGRPHNYGYTF.

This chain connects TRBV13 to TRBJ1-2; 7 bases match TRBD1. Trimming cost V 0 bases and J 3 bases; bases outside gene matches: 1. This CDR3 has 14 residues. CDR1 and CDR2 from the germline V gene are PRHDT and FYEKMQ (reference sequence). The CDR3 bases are TGTGCCAGCAGCTTAGGAACAGGGGACTATGGCTACACCTTC. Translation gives CASSLGTGDYGYTF.

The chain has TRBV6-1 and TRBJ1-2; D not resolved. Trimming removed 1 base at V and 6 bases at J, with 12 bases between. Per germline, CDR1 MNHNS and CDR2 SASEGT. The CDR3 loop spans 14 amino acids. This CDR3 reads CASSEGISGHGYTF. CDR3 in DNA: TGTGCCAGCAGTGAAGGAATCAGCGGTCATGGCTACACCTTC.

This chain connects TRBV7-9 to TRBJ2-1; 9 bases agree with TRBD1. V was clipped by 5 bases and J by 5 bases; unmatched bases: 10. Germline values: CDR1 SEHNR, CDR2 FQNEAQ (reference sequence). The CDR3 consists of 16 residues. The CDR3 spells CASSPQLDRGHNEQFF. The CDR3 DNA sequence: TGTGCCAGCAGCCCTCAGCTGGACAGGGGCCACAATGAGCAGTTCTTC.

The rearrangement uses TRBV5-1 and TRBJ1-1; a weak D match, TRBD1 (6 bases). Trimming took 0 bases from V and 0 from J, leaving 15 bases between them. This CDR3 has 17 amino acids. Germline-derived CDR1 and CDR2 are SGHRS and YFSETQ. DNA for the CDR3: TGCGCCAGCAGCTTGGGAGGGGGAAGAGGGCTGAACACTGAAGCTTTCTTT. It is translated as CASSLGGGRGLNTEAFF.